The entry below gives a single T cell receptor beta chain sequence along with its context. This record belongs to a study of blood T cell repertoires in COVID-19. The overall study: Acute and convalescent COVID-19 samples came from the United States, Italy and Spain. PBMCs, B-cell-depleted T cells, or T cells were the source of the cDNA or gDNA that made up the material.

Original data processing: From reference gene primer amplification, estimates of nucleated cell counts were derived. TCRdb's table, derived via immunoSEQ multiplex PCR, lists solely in-frame clones and lacks some. The D gene and trimming were derived from the DNA, and the V and J assignments and clone size from that table. The sample has 50,000 to 60,000 clones; 90% are singletons. Sequencing input: peripheral blood. This TCR was recovered from a woman older than 75 with acute or convalescent COVID-19.

CDR3: CASSQDLQGLSYGYTF. CDR3 in DNA: TGCGCCAGCAGCCAAGATCTTCAGGGGTTGAGCTATGGCTACACCTTC. The rearrangement joins TRBV4-1 to TRBJ1-2; weak D call: TRBD1 (6 bases). Germline CDR1 is MGHRA and CDR2 is YSYEKL. This CDR3 is 16 amino acids long. Trimming took off 0 bases at V and 4 bases at J, with 15 bases between the two ends.